This T cell receptor beta chain was documented in a study of T cells in narcolepsy. In this sample, this clone turned up a few times. Antigen unknown. Study-wide points: Comparing one patient's CSF and blood CD4+ clonotypes highlighted HCRT- and TRIB2-specific autoreactive clonotypes.

This CDR3 spans 15 amino acids. Trimming at V came to 7 bases and at J to 3 bases, leaving 12 bases not matched to a gene. Germline CDR1 and CDR2: LNHDA and SQIVND (reference sequence). TCRdb's table, derived via immunoSEQ multiplex PCR, lists solely in-frame clones and lacks some. This table holds tens of thousands of clones, 70% to 85% found once. J is TRBJ2-7 and V is TRBV19, with TRBD2 matching over 7 bases. The sequenced sample consisted of CD45RA- memory CD4+ T cells from PBMCs. This TCR was recovered from a human donor with narcolepsy. CDR3 residues: CASKPDRLAGYEQYF. The CDR3 region has the DNA TGTGCCAGTAAACCAGACCGACTAGCTGGCTACGAGCAGTACTTC.